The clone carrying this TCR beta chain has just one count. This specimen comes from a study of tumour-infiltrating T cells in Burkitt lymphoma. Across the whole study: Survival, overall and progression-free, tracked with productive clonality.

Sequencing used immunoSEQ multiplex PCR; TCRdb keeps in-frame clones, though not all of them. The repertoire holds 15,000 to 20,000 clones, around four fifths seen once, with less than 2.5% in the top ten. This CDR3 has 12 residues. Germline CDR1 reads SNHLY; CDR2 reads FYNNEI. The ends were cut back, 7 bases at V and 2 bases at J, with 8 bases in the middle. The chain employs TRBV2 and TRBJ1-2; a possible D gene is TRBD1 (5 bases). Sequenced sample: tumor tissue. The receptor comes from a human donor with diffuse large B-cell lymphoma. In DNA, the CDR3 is TGTGCCAGCACCCGGGGGAACTATGGCTACACCTTC. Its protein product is CASTRGNYGYTF.